This TCR beta chain was sequenced for a study of patients and donors after allogeneic stem cell transplantation. TCRdb reprocessed the RT-PCR reads via MiXCR and lists one record per CDR3 protein. The repertoire holds more than 850,000 distinct CDR3 sequences, roughly 17% seen once, with around 6% in the top ten. Germline-derived CDR1 and CDR2 are SEHNR and FQNEAQ (reference sequence). The CDR3 consists of 14 residues. The ends lost 5 bases at V and 8 bases at J; junction bases unmatched: 9. The chain links TRBV7-9 to TRBJ1-2; 9 bases are a match to TRBD1. The material sequenced was blood, either unsorted or a sorted T cell fraction (not recorded which). The source is a human donor who was either an allogeneic HSCT recipient or a stem cell or donor lymphocyte infusion donor (not recorded which). It is not recorded whose cells these are; they may come from a transplant donor. CDR3 residues: CASSHPGTGRGYTF. Here the CDR3 DNA reads TGTGCCAGCAGCCACCCAGGGACAGGGCGGGGCTACACCTTC.